The 9 T cell receptor beta chains reported below all come from one sample, sequenced in a study of cytomegalovirus exposure and HLA in healthy donors. 60 Vbeta and 13 Jbeta primers were used in PCR. Sequencing used immunoSEQ multiplex PCR; TCRdb keeps in-frame clones, though not all of them. Of more than 110,000 clones listed, roughly 83% are singletons. Sequenced material: PBMCs. The receptors shown here come from a female donor in good health and CMV-seronegative.

The chain is built from TRBV5-6 and TRBJ2-5, with 9 nucleotides matching TRBD2. V was clipped by 4 bases and J by 13 bases; unmatched bases: 11. CDR3 length: 13 amino acids. CDR1 and CDR2 (germline): SGHDT, YYEEEE. This CDR3 is CASSDVAGDLRYF. CDR3 DNA: TGTGCCAGCAGCGATGTAGCGGGGGACCTCCGGTACTTC.

The table lists this clone with a few counts. The V and J genes are TRBV15 and TRBJ2-7; D perhaps matches TRBD2 (5 bases). Per the germline V gene, CDR1 is LNHNV and CDR2 is YYDKDF (reference sequence). Trimming stripped 0 bases from V and 6 bases from J, with 12 bases between. The CDR3 runs to 14 residues. CDR3 amino acids: CATSRDPSRVEQYF. The DNA for the CDR3 is TGTGCCACCAGCAGAGACCCTAGCCGCGTCGAGCAGTACTTC.

V is TRBV7-8 and J is TRBJ1-5; perhaps TRBD1 as D (5 bases). Germline loops: CDR1 SGHVS, CDR2 FQNEAQ. The CDR3 loop spans 13 amino acids. V was trimmed by 4 bases and J by 7 bases, leaving 11 bases between them. The CDR3 protein is CASSSDIRQPQHF. Written as DNA, the CDR3 is TGTGCCAGCAGCTCGGACATTCGCCAGCCCCAGCATTTT.

The chain joins TRBV19 to TRBJ2-5; D is ambiguous. The length of the CDR3 is 13 residues. Germline loops: CDR1 LNHDA, CDR2 SQIVND (reference sequence). V was pared by 3 bases and J by 4 bases, with 9 bases between. CDR3 loop: CASSISPGETQYF. The CDR3 DNA follows: TGTGCCAGTAGTATTTCCCCCGGAGAGACCCAGTACTTC.

The gene calls are TRBV12-5 and TRBJ1-6, with 7 nucleotides matching TRBD1. The germline CDR1 and CDR2 sequences are LGHNT and FRNRAP. The ends lost 3 bases at V and 10 bases at J; junction bases unmatched: 9. The CDR3 sequence is 15 residues long. CDR3 bases: TGTGCTAGTGGTTTCACGGGACAGCTCGCCTCACCCCTCCACTTT. This gives the protein CASGFTGQLASPLHF.

The genes are TRBV12-5 and TRBJ1-6; D is uncertain. This CDR3 has 21 amino acids. Per germline, CDR1 LGHNT and CDR2 FRNRAP. V lost 0 bases and J lost 0, with 21 bases in between. In DNA form, the CDR3 reads TGTGCTAGTGGTTTGGTCACCGCCCGGGGTTCCCCGAGCTCCTATAATTCACCCCTCCACTTT. Encoded protein: CASGLVTARGSPSSYNSPLHF.

The chain recombines TRBV9 with TRBJ1-1, with TRBD1 matching over 7 bases. The germline gives CDR1 SGDLS, CDR2 YYNGEE. Trimming took 0 bases from V and 7 from J; bases not matched to a gene: 3. This CDR3 is built from 13 residues. CDR3 amino acids: CASSVVTGDEAFF. CDR3 nucleotide sequence: TGTGCCAGCAGCGTAGTAACAGGGGATGAAGCTTTCTTT.

The V gene is TRBV25-1, the J gene TRBJ1-4, with TRBD1 matching over 8 bases. The CDR3 has 14 residues. Germline assignment: CDR1 MGHDK and CDR2 SYGVNS. V was pared by 4 bases and J by 6 bases, with 4 bases of the junction left unmatched. This chain's CDR3 is CASSARTGYEKLFF. CDR3 DNA sequence: TGTGCCAGCAGTGCCCGGACAGGGTATGAAAAACTGTTTTTT.

The V call is TRBV6-4, the J call TRBJ1-2; 7 nucleotides agree with TRBD1. The CDR3 is 13 residues long. J gave up 8 bases and V 5 bases, and 8 bases lay outside the gene matches. Germline V gives CDR1 MRHNA, CDR2 SNTAGT. CDR3 loop: CASSSQGTYGYTF. The CDR3 DNA reads as TGTGCCAGCAGTTCACAGGGGACTTACGGCTACACCTTC.